The rows below give T cell receptor beta chains drawn from one sample of a study of patients and donors after allogeneic stem cell transplantation. Using its own MiXCR run on the RT-PCR reads, TCRdb lists one record per CDR3 protein. Of about 960,000 distinct CDR3 sequences listed, roughly 18% are singletons. The sample comprised blood, either unsorted or a sorted T cell fraction (not recorded which). These receptor sequences come from a human donor who was either an allogeneic HSCT recipient or a stem cell or donor lymphocyte infusion donor (not recorded which). It is not recorded whose cells these are; they may come from a transplant donor. Each CDR3 is given with its conserved first and last residue. Each record gives: clone size, D gene, V gene, J gene, CDR3 DNA, CDR3 protein. A D gene is named only where the DNA matches it firmly. Some rows mark clone size as missing; the rest say once, few, many or name a class of expanded clone.

clone size: .; D gene: .; V gene: TRBV6-6; J gene: TRBJ1-1; CDR3 DNA: TGTGCCAGCAGTTTAGTGTCTGAAGCTTTCTTT; CDR3 protein: CASSLVSEAFF
clone size: few; D gene: TRBD2; V gene: TRBV6-5; J gene: TRBJ2-1; CDR3 DNA: TGTGCCAGCAGTTACTCGACCAGCGGGGGGGGAATCGGGCAGTTCTTC; CDR3 protein: CASSYSTSGGGIGQFF
clone size: many; D gene: .; V gene: TRBV25-1; J gene: TRBJ2-7; CDR3 DNA: TGTGCCAGCGGGAGGACAGGAGCCTACGAGCAGTACTTC; CDR3 protein: CASGRTGAYEQYF
clone size: few; D gene: .; V gene: TRBV10-3; J gene: TRBJ2-5; CDR3 DNA: TGTGCCATCAGTGAGTCGACTCTAGAAGAGACCCAGTACTTC; CDR3 protein: CAISESTLEETQYF
clone size: many; D gene: .; V gene: TRBV18; J gene: TRBJ1-2; CDR3 DNA: TGTGCCAGCCAACTGGTGGGCTACACCTTC; CDR3 protein: CASQLVGYTF
clone size: .; D gene: TRBD2; V gene: TRBV5-1; J gene: TRBJ2-1; CDR3 DNA: TGCGCCAGCAGCCTTCGGGGGGTCTACTCAAATGAGCAGTTCTTC; CDR3 protein: CASSLRGVYSNEQFF
clone size: .; D gene: .; V gene: TRBV24-1; J gene: TRBJ2-3; CDR3 DNA: TGTGCCACCAGTGATTCAGGGAGGCGCACGCAGTATTTT; CDR3 protein: CATSDSGRRTQYF
clone size: .; D gene: .; V gene: TRBV7-6; J gene: TRBJ1-3; CDR3 DNA: TGTGCCAGCAGCCCTACACCGAGCTCTGGAAACACCATATATTTT; CDR3 protein: CASSPTPSSGNTIYF
clone size: .; D gene: .; V gene: TRBV9; J gene: TRBJ2-1; CDR3 DNA: TGTGCCAGCAGCGTAGAGGGGGGTTGGTATGAGCAGTTCTTC; CDR3 protein: CASSVEGGWYEQFF
clone size: .; D gene: .; V gene: TRBV12-3/TRBV12-4; J gene: TRBJ1-1; CDR3 DNA: TGTGCCAGCAGTTTAGCCCCCTCCCTGAACACTGAAGCTTTCTTT; CDR3 protein: CASSLAPSLNTEAFF
clone size: few; D gene: .; V gene: TRBV7-9; J gene: TRBJ2-7; CDR3 DNA: TGTGCCAGCAGCTTCGCACTAGGTGGGTCCTACGAGCAGTACTTC; CDR3 protein: CASSFALGGSYEQYF
clone size: .; D gene: .; V gene: TRBV9; J gene: TRBJ2-7; CDR3 DNA: TGTGCCAGCAGCAAAGGACGCTCCTACGAGCAGTACTTC; CDR3 protein: CASSKGRSYEQYF
clone size: .; D gene: .; V gene: TRBV20-1; J gene: TRBJ2-4; CDR3 DNA: TGCAGTGTTCCCGGGAAAGCCAAAAACATTCAGTACTTC; CDR3 protein: CSVPGKAKNIQYF
clone size: .; D gene: TRBD1; V gene: TRBV5-1; J gene: TRBJ1-1; CDR3 DNA: TGCGCCAGCAGCCAGCGACAGGGATGGACTGAAGCTTTCTTT; CDR3 protein: CASSQRQGWTEAFF
clone size: .; D gene: TRBD2; V gene: TRBV4-2; J gene: TRBJ2-1; CDR3 DNA: TGTGCCAGCAGCCAAGATGGGACTAGCGGGGGGGGATCAGGGAATGAGCAGTTCTTC; CDR3 protein: CASSQDGTSGGGSGNEQFF
clone size: many; D gene: .; V gene: TRBV5-8; J gene: TRBJ1-5; CDR3 DNA: TGTGCCAGCAGCTTGGGTCAGGGGCTGCCGTACAATCAGCCCCAGCATTTT; CDR3 protein: CASSLGQGLPYNQPQHF
clone size: .; D gene: TRBD1; V gene: TRBV10-3; J gene: TRBJ1-2; CDR3 DNA: TGTGCCATCAGTGAAGACAGGACAGGCCCTCATGGCTACACCTTC; CDR3 protein: CAISEDRTGPHGYTF
clone size: few; D gene: TRBD2; V gene: TRBV20-1; J gene: TRBJ2-5; CDR3 DNA: TGCAGTGTCCTCGGACTAGTTAAAGAGACCCAGTACTTC; CDR3 protein: CSVLGLVKETQYF
clone size: .; D gene: TRBD1; V gene: TRBV9; J gene: TRBJ1-3; CDR3 DNA: TGTGCCAGCAGCGTAGATGGACAGGGGAGTGGAAACACCATATATTTT; CDR3 protein: CASSVDGQGSGNTIYF
clone size: .; D gene: TRBD2; V gene: TRBV9; J gene: TRBJ2-3; CDR3 DNA: TGTGCCAGCAGCGTCGAGGGGCTAGCGGGGGGGCCTAATACGCAGTATTTT; CDR3 protein: CASSVEGLAGGPNTQYF
clone size: .; D gene: .; V gene: TRBV11-1; J gene: TRBJ2-7; CDR3 DNA: TGTGCCAGCAGCATCCCCGGGGTAAGGGCCCCGATGAGGGACGAGCAGTACTTC; CDR3 protein: CASSIPGVRAPMRDEQYF
clone size: .; D gene: .; V gene: TRBV12-3/TRBV12-4; J gene: TRBJ1-1; CDR3 DNA: TGTGCCAGCAGTCGACGGGCGCTGAACACTGAAGCTTTCTTT; CDR3 protein: CASSRRALNTEAFF
clone size: .; D gene: .; V gene: TRBV7-8; J gene: TRBJ2-3; CDR3 DNA: TGTGCCAGCAGCTTCCTCTGGGGGGCCGGGACAGATACGCAGTATTTT; CDR3 protein: CASSFLWGAGTDTQYF
clone size: .; D gene: .; V gene: TRBV12-3/TRBV12-4; J gene: TRBJ2-4; CDR3 DNA: TGTGCCAGCAGCCCAGCCGGCACGTGGAACATTCAGTACTTC; CDR3 protein: CASSPAGTWNIQYF
clone size: few; D gene: .; V gene: TRBV6-5; J gene: TRBJ2-1; CDR3 DNA: TGTGCCAGCAGTTACGTCCAGGGGCCTAGCGGAAGCTCCTACAATGAGCAGTTCTTC; CDR3 protein: CASSYVQGPSGSSYNEQFF
clone size: few; D gene: TRBD2; V gene: TRBV5-1; J gene: TRBJ2-7; CDR3 DNA: TGCGCCAGCAGCGAGACTAGCGGGGCCAACTACGAGCAGTACTTC; CDR3 protein: CASSETSGANYEQYF
clone size: few; D gene: TRBD1; V gene: TRBV12-3/TRBV12-4; J gene: TRBJ1-1; CDR3 DNA: TGTGCCAGCAGTTTACCGGACAGGGTAATTGAAGCTTTCTTT; CDR3 protein: CASSLPDRVIEAFF
clone size: .; D gene: .; V gene: TRBV6-2/TRBV6-3; J gene: TRBJ2-4; CDR3 DNA: TGTGCCAGCCTCCACCAGGGGGCCAAAAACATTCAGTACTTC; CDR3 protein: CASLHQGAKNIQYF